What follows describes a single TCR beta chain. What this receptor recognizes is not known. The input lacks base qualities; no much larger clone sits a single base away. The data are from a study of CD8 T cells in Susac syndrome (dated by TCRdb to the late 2010s). Background on the whole study: The study used repertoire sequencing to test whether antigen drove CD8+ T cell activation and differentiation in Susac syndrome. The clonality of the CD8+ T cell repertoire was compared across 11 to 12 healthy donors, around 14 Susac syndrome patients and under 17 multiple sclerosis patients. The investigation overall reported the following: The TCR sequencing and HLA analysis was acknowledged to have included a relatively small number of individuals.

The germline V and J ends show losses of 2 bases and 8 bases respectively, and no gene match explains 5 bases of the junction. Its CDR3 holds 16 amino acids, cysteine through phenylalanine. Left in the record is the CDR3 DNA by itself, 48 bases read in frame from the first base. CDR1 and CDR2 are read off the germline V gene as MNHEY and SVGEGT. High-throughput TCR beta sequencing profiled peripheral blood CD8+ and CD4+ T cells from healthy donors, Susac syndrome patients and multiple sclerosis patients. Healthy donors were included as age- and sex-matched controls. Bulk CD8+ and CD4+ T cells were purified by magnetic negative isolation, while CD8+ TEMRA cells were enriched using FACS. Blood was collected in EDTA tubes and processed within 24 hours, with PBMCs isolated through density gradient centrifugation. PBMCs intended for TCR sequencing were cryopreserved in liquid nitrogen and thawed later in a water bath at 37 degrees C. The sorted or isolated CD4+, CD8+ and CD8+ TEMRA cells had a purity of 90% or higher.

RNA was extracted using the RNeasy kit, and about 0.5 to 1 microgram was reverse transcribed with random hexamers. The immunoSEQ multiplex PCR assay, which covers 54 Vbeta and 13 Jbeta segments, was used to amplify TCR beta CDR3 regions. PCR amplification bias was corrected by using a synthetic template baseline for primer optimization and computational correction. The original methods were these. Reads were assigned to V, D and J genes according to IMGT and analyzed in immunoSEQ Analyzer, with only productive sequences retained. Clonality was calculated as one minus the Shannon entropy normalized by log2 of the number of productive unique sequences. Public and private clones were assessed among the 100 most prevalent clones of each patient and control. Clones were defined as Susac-specific if absent from the healthy and MS cohorts, from roughly 1,100 published viral clones and from other ImmuneACCESS disease sequences. TCRdb reprocessing: public reads trimmed at Q25 with fastp, clones called with MiXCR, in-frame beta chains kept. Rows matching on CDR3 protein sequence are summarized as one entry with the most common DNA and genes. What appears here as the V and J calls and clone size reflects TCRdb's work, not the paper's. The sample table records approximately 140,000 distinct CDR3 sequences; roughly 94% of these occur just once. The ten biggest clones cover 0.25% to 0.3% of the sample.

This TCR was sampled from a human donor in good health. Source material: CD8+ T cells from PBMCs. Recombination joined TRBV6-2 or TRBV6-3 with TRBJ2-1; TRBD2 aligns with 14 central bases. The DNA is as follows: TGTGCCAGCAGTTACGAGACTAGCGGGAGGGCATATGAGCAGTTCTTC. Protein translation: CASSYETSGRAYEQFF.